The entry below gives a single T cell receptor beta chain sequence along with its context. The V end lost 2 bases, the J end lost 7 bases, and 11 bases lay between the germline ends. CDR3 size: 13 residues. Germline loops: CDR1 LNHNV, CDR2 YYDKDF (reference sequence). The record originates from a study of control samples from healthy donors and cancer patients. TCRdb's copy holds only in-frame clones and misses some; the assay was immunoSEQ multiplex PCR. The sample carries some 130,000 clones, approximately 89% recorded once. Sequenced sample: blood. The chain is built from TRBV15 and TRBJ1-1; unclear D gene. This sequence originates from a man aged 40-55 years in good health. The CDR3 region is CATSRNLGNEAFF. The CDR3 DNA follows: TGTGCCACCAGCAGAAATCTAGGGAATGAAGCTTTCTTT.